The following is a T cell receptor beta chain sequence with its context. The sample belongs to a study of Graves' ophthalmopathy and Graves' hyperthyroidism. Turning to the study itself: Peripheral blood sampling occurred at initial diagnosis, before any treatment.

Stable hyperthyroid donors showed no ophthalmopathy during 18 months follow-up. Only newly diagnosed hyperthyroidism patients aged 18 to 65, with under 2 months' duration, were enrolled. Clinical symptoms, serum thyroxine, TRAb, thyroid ultrasound and orbital computed tomography determined diagnosis. Amplification targeted the TCR beta CDR3 regions, with RNA transcripts as the source material. Scientists carried out first-round RT-PCR using HTBI primers and then a second-round multiplex PCR. TCRdb reprocessed the multiplex PCR reads with MiXCR, giving one entry per CDR3 protein. The sample has roughly 610,000 distinct CDR3 sequences; approximately 21% are singletons. What was sequenced was peripheral blood. This clonotype originated in a woman in her late teens or twenties with stable Graves' hyperthyroidism. Some clones in this sample may be carry-over from other donors' samples.

DNA for the CDR3: TGTGCCAGCAGTACTGACAGGGTCAGCTATGGCTACACCTTC. Protein: CASSTDRVSYGYTF. The chain uses TRBV6-5 and TRBJ1-2; 7 nucleotides align to TRBD1. Trimming cost V 5 bases and J 4 bases; bases outside gene matches: 7. The CDR3 runs to 14 residues. Germline CDR1 and CDR2: MNHEY and SVGAGI.